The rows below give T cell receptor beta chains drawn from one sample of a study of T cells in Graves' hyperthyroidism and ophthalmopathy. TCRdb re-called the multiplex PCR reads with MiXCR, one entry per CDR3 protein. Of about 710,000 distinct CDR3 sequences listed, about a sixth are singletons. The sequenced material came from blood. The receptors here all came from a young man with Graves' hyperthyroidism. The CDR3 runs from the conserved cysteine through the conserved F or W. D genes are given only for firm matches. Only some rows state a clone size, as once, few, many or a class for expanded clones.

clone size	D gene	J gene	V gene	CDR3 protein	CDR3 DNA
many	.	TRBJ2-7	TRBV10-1	CAKPPGRTFYEQYF	TGCGCCAAGCCCCCGGGACGGACCTTCTACGAGCAGTACTTC
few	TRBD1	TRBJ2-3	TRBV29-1	CSSATGVRVDTQYF	TGCAGCTCCGCGACAGGGGTCCGTGTAGATACGCAGTATTTT
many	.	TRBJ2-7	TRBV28	CASSRGDKDYEQYF	TGTGCCAGCAGTCGAGGGGACAAGGACTACGAGCAGTACTTC
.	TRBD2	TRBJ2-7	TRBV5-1	CASSLGTSGFHEQYF	TGCGCCAGCAGCTTGGGGACTAGCGGTTTCCACGAGCAGTACTTC
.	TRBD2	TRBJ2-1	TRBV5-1	CASSLAGRARDEQFF	TGCGCCAGCAGCTTGGCCGGGAGGGCCAGGGATGAGCAGTTCTTC
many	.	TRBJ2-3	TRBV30	CAWSGEITDTQYF	TGTGCCTGGAGTGGGGAGATCACAGATACGCAGTATTTT
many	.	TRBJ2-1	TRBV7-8	CASSPTAAAREQFF	TGTGCCAGCAGCCCAACGGCGGCAGCTAGGGAGCAGTTCTTC
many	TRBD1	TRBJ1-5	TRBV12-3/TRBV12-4	CASSSRDRDRQPQHF	TGTGCCAGCAGTTCACGGGACAGGGATCGACAGCCCCAGCATTTT
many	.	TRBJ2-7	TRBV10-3	CAISDRNHKPYEQYF	TGTGCCATCAGTGATCGGAACCATAAACCCTACGAGCAGTACTTC
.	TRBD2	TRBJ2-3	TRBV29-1	CSVVGPSGRAEEKDTQYF	TGCAGCGTTGTTGGTCCTAGCGGGAGGGCCGAAGAGAAAGATACGCAGTATTTT
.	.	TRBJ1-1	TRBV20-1	CSARAPRYSLPEAFF	TGCAGTGCTAGAGCCCCGAGGTATTCCCTCCCTGAAGCTTTCTTT
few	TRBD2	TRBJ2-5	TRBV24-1	CATSDSRLAWETQYF	TGTGCCACCAGTGATTCCCGACTAGCATGGGAGACCCAGTACTTC
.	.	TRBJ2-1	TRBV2	CASSEGVVSGNEQFF	TGTGCCAGCAGTGAAGGGGTAGTCTCGGGGAATGAGCAGTTCTTC
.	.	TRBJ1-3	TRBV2	CASSERGTIYF	TGTGCCAGCAGTGAAAGGGGCACCATATATTTT
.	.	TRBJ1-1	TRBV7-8	CAILMSGFGTEAFF	TGTGCCATCCTCATGTCGGGGTTTGGGACTGAAGCTTTCTTT
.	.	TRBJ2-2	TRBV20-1	CSARDVGTGELFF	TGCAGTGCTAGAGATGTGGGGACCGGGGAGCTGTTTTTT
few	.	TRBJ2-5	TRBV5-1	CASSLTQGTNKTQYF	TGCGCCAGCAGCTTGACGCAGGGAACCAATAAGACCCAGTACTTC
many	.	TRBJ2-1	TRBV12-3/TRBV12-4	CASSPPGHLRDEQFF	TGTGCCAGCAGCCCACCGGGACACCTCCGGGATGAGCAGTTCTTC
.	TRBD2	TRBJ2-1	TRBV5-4	CASSPVSGELGVEQFF	TGTGCCAGCAGCCCCGTTAGCGGGGAGCTAGGAGTTGAGCAGTTCTTC
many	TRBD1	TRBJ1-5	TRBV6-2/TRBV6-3	CASSWGTDSNQPQHF	TGTGCCAGCAGTTGGGGGACAGATAGCAATCAGCCCCAGCATTTT
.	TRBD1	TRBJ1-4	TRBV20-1	CSATTGGAEKLFF	TGCAGTGCTACAACAGGGGGGGCTGAAAAACTGTTTTTT
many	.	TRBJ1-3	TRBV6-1	CASSEAASSSGNTIYF	TGTGCCAGCAGTGAAGCGGCCTCGAGCTCTGGAAACACCATATATTTT
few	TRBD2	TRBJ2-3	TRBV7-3	CASSSGLTSGGTDTQYF	TGTGCCAGCAGCTCGGGGCTCACTAGCGGGGGCACAGATACGCAGTATTTT
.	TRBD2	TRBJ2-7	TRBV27	CASTRVGGTEQYF	TGTGCCAGCACCAGAGTGGGAGGGACCGAGCAGTACTTC
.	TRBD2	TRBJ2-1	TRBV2	CANRHRGSGISEQFF	TGTGCCAACAGACACCGGGGTAGCGGGATAAGTGAGCAGTTCTTC
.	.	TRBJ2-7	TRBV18	CASSRSTMGYEQYF	TGTGCCAGCTCAAGATCTACCATGGGCTACGAGCAGTACTTC
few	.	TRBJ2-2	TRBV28	CASSTPGLNTGELFF	TGTGCCAGCAGCACCCCGGGGCTGAACACCGGGGAGCTGTTTTTT
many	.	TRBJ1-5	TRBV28	CASSRTAAIQPQHF	TGTGCCAGCAGTAGGACCGCCGCCATCCAGCCCCAGCATTTT
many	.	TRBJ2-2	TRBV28	CASSLSGSGTGELFF	TGTGCCAGCAGTTTATCAGGGTCTGGCACCGGGGAGCTGTTTTTT
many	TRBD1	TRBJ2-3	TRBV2	CASSRTGVTDTQYF	TGTGCCAGCAGCCGGACAGGGGTCACAGATACGCAGTATTTT
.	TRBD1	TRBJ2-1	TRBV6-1	CASVATGSYNEQFF	TGTGCCTCCGTCGCGACAGGGTCATACAATGAGCAGTTCTTC
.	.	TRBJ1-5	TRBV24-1	CATSGQRDRRGGGNQPQHF	TGTGCCACCAGTGGGCAGAGGGACCGCCGGGGGGGAGGCAATCAGCCCCAGCATTTT